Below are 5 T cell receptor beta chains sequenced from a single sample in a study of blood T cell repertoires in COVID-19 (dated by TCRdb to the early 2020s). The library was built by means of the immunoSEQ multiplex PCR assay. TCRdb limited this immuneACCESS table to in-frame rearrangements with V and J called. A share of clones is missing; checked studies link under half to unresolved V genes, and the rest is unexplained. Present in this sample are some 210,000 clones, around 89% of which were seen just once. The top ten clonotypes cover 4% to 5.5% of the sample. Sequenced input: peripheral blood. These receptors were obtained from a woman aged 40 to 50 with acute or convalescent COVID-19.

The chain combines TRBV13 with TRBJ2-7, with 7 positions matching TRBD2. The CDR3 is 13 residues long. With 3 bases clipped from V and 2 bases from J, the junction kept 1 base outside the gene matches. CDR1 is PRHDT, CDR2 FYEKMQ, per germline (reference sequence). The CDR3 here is CASSLSGAYEQYV. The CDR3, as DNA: TGTGCCAGCAGCTTGAGCGGGGCCTACGAGCAGTACGTC.

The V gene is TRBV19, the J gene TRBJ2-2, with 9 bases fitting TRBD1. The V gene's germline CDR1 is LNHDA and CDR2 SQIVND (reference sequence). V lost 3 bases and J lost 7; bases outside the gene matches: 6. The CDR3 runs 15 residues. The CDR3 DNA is TGTGCCAGTAGTATTGGGACAGGGATGATCGGGGAGCTGTTTTTT. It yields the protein CASSIGTGMIGELFF.

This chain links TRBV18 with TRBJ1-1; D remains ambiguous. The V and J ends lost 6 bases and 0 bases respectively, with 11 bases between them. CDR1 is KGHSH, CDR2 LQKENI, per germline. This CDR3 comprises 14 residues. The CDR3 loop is CASSQRSMNTEAFF. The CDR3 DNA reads TGTGCCAGCTCTCAGAGGTCCATGAACACTGAAGCTTTCTTT.

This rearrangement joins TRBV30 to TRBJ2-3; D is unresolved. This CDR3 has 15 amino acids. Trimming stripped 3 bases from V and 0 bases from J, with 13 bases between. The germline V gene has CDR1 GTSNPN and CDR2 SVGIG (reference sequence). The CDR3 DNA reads TGTGCCTGGAGGGTGACACACCCTAGCACAGATACGCAGTATTTT. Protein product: CAWRVTHPSTDTQYF.

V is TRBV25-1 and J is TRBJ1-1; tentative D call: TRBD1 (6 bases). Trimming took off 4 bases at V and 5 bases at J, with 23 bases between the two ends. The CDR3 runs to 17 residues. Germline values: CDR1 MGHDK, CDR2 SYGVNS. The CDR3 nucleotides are TGTGCCAGCAGTGGACCTGACAGGACGGTGGGTAGGACTGAAGCTTTCTTT. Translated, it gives CASSGPDRTVGRTEAFF.